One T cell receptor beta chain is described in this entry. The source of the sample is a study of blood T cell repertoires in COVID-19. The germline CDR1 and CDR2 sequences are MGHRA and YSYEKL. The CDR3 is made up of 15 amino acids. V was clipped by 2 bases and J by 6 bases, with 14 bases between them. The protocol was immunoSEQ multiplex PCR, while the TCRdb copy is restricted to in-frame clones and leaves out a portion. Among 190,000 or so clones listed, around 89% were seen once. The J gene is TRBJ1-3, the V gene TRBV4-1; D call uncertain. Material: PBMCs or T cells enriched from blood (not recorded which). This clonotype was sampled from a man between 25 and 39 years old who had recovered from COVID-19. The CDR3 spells CASSQFKQSENTIYF. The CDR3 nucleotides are TGCGCCAGCAGCCAATTTAAACAGTCCGAAAACACCATATATTTT.